This record looks at one TCR beta chain sequence and its context. Membership in each cohort depended on participant-reported clinical history. Method: immunoSEQ multiplex PCR; TCRdb's copy keeps in-frame clones and lacks some. The sample has roughly 250,000 clones; roughly 90% are singletons. This specimen belongs to a study of blood T cell repertoires in COVID-19. The CDR3 sequence is 14 residues long. The V end lost 5 bases, the J end lost 9 bases, and 16 bases lay between the germline ends. Looked up from germline, CDR1 is MDHEN and CDR2 is SYDVKM. This chain uses TRBV28 with TRBJ2-2; no firm D call. The sequence was collected from a woman in her 30s with acute COVID-19. The sequenced sample was PBMCs or T cells enriched from blood (not recorded which). This chain's CDR3 is CASSPPAVGRELFF. CDR3 nucleotides: TGTGCCAGCAGTCCTCCCGCAGTTGGGCGGGAGCTGTTTTTT.